The present entry profiles one T cell receptor (beta chain) with its context. Its antigen is undetermined. Germline-derived CDR1 and CDR2 are SQVTM and ANQGSEA. The CDR3 has 12 residues. J gave up 5 bases and V 6 bases, and 4 bases lay outside the gene matches. The assay was immunoSEQ multiplex PCR, and TCRdb's table has in-frame clones only and misses some. This table holds approximately 35,000 clones, about 90% found once. This sample is drawn from a study of T cells in localized non-small cell lung cancer. Points from the study as a whole: Tumor samples were not multi-region, leaving intratumor heterogeneity unexcluded. Of the top 100 tumor clones, median approximately 60 were in adjacent lung, approximately 28 among its top 100.

V usage is TRBV29-1 and J usage is TRBJ2-5; 9 bases line up with TRBD1. Here the sequenced sample was peripheral blood, taken before any cancer treatment. This clonotype was sampled from a female donor aged 60 or older with stage I lung adenocarcinoma. The CDR3 here is CSVDRGGETQYF. The CDR3, as DNA: TGCAGCGTGGACAGGGGCGGGGAGACCCAGTACTTC.